The 11 T cell receptor beta chains below all came from one sample that was sequenced in a study of blood T cell repertoires in COVID-19. The assay was immunoSEQ multiplex PCR, and TCRdb's table has in-frame clones only and misses some. Among tens of thousands of clones listed, nearly 90% were seen once. Sequencing was done on a sample of peripheral blood. The receptor set was obtained from a man aged 70-80 years with acute or convalescent COVID-19.

The chain recombines TRBV6-5 with TRBJ1-5, with D unclear. The CDR3 extends over 15 amino acids. V was pared by 4 bases and J by 2 bases, with 12 bases between. Germline-derived CDR1 and CDR2 are MNHEY and SVGAGI. DNA of the CDR3: TGTGCCAGCAGTTCGGACGGCGGGGGCAATCAGCCCCAGCATTTT. This codes for CASSSDGGGNQPQHF.

The chain combines TRBV19 with TRBJ1-5, with 10 positions matching TRBD1. Losses at the gene ends were 4 bases for V and 3 bases for J; bases not matched to a gene: 3. From germline, CDR1 is LNHDA and CDR2 SQIVND (reference sequence). This CDR3 contains 15 residues. The CDR3 reads CASSTGQGINQPQHF. The CDR3 DNA reads TGTGCCAGTAGTACGGGACAGGGGATCAATCAGCCCCAGCATTTT.

The chain joins TRBV7-2 to TRBJ1-5; 7 nucleotides match TRBD1. The V gene end was trimmed by 1 base and the J gene end by 5 bases; junction bases not matched to a gene: 2. The CDR3 runs to 14 residues. Germline V lookup: CDR1 SGHTA, CDR2 FQGNSA. The CDR3 region has the DNA TGTGCCAGCAGCTTAGGACAGGGATATCAGCCCCAGCATTTT. Amino acids: CASSLGQGYQPQHF.

V is TRBV6-1 and J is TRBJ2-7; 8 bases fit TRBD1. The V gene's germline CDR1 is MNHNS and CDR2 SASEGT. The CDR3 sequence is 16 residues long. With V trimmed by 4 bases and J by 0 bases, 8 bases remained unmatched. CDR3 bases: TGTGCCAGCAGTGTACTCCCGGGACAGGCCTCCTACGAGCAGTACTTC. It is translated as CASSVLPGQASYEQYF.

Written as DNA, the CDR3 is TGTGCCAGCAGCCCTACTGGACAGGGTTCCTACGAGCAGTACTTC. Protein: CASSPTGQGSYEQYF. The chain has TRBV7-9 and TRBJ2-7; 8 nucleotides agree with TRBD1. Germline trimming cut 5 bases from V and 1 base from J; bases unmatched to any gene: 7. The CDR3 runs to 15 residues. The germline V gene encodes CDR1 SEHNR and CDR2 FQNEAQ (reference sequence).

V gene TRBV24-1 combines with J gene TRBJ2-1; 10 positions agree with TRBD1. V dropped 5 bases and J dropped 2; count of bases not matched to a gene: 5. The CDR3 consists of 16 residues. Per the germline V gene, CDR1 is KGHDR and CDR2 is SFDVKD. CDR3 amino acids: CATSVRGTGAYNEQFF. CDR3 in DNA: TGTGCCACCAGTGTCCGCGGGACAGGGGCCTACAATGAGCAGTTCTTC.

This clone was seen a handful of times. The CDR3 spells CASAGRGYGENSPLHF. For the CDR3, the DNA is TGTGCCAGCGCCGGGAGGGGGTACGGAGAAAATTCACCCCTCCACTTT. The chain has TRBV3-1 (or the pseudogene TRBV3-2) and TRBJ1-6; tentative D call: TRBD1 (6 bases). The CDR3 has 16 residues. Trimming removed 8 bases from V and 7 bases from J, with 21 bases in between. The V gene's germline CDR1 is LGHDT and CDR2 YNNKEL (reference sequence).

The chain is built from TRBV28 and TRBJ1-5; D is possibly TRBD1 (5 bases). The V end lost 7 bases, the J end lost 6 bases, and 16 bases lay between the germline ends. The CDR3 length is 14 residues. Germline V gene sequence: CDR1 MDHEN, CDR2 SYDVKM. Here the CDR3 DNA reads TGTGCCAGCATTCGACCTATCGGGGGTCAGCCCCAGCATTTT. It specifies CASIRPIGGQPQHF.

J is TRBJ2-3 and V is TRBV12-3 or TRBV12-4; unclear D gene. The CDR3 consists of 12 residues. The germline V and J ends were trimmed by 6 bases and 1 base, with 5 bases remaining between them. CDR3 sequence reads: CASRSGTDTQYF. The CDR3 nucleotides read TGTGCCAGCAGGAGCGGCACAGATACGCAGTATTTT.

V usage is TRBV7-9 and J usage is TRBJ2-7; possible D gene TRBD2, 7 bases. CDR3 length: 16 residues. Trimming removed 4 bases from V and 6 bases from J, with 22 bases in between. CDR1 SEHNR and CDR2 FQNEAQ come from the germline V gene (reference sequence). CDR3 residues: CASSWGGGLGEFEQYF. CDR3 in DNA: TGTGCCAGCAGCTGGGGGGGCGGACTAGGAGAATTCGAGCAGTACTTC.

J is TRBJ1-5 and V is TRBV28; D is unresolved. This CDR3 spans 13 amino acids. Per germline, CDR1 MDHEN and CDR2 SYDVKM. V lost 7 bases and J 4 bases, leaving 11 bases between the germline ends. The DNA of the CDR3 is TGTGCCAGCACCAAAGGAGGGAATCAGCCCCAGCATTTT. This codes for CASTKGGNQPQHF. The full variable domain, rest sourced from reference TRBV28 and TRBJ1-5, is DVKVTQSSRYLVKRTGEKVFLECVQDMDHENMFWYRQDPGLGLRLIYFSYDVKMKEKGDIPEGYSVSREKKERFSLILESASTNQTSMYLCASTKGGNQPQHFGDGTRLSIL.